This T cell receptor beta chain was recorded in a study of blood T cell repertoires in COVID-19. Study context: Donors in the United States, Italy and Spain gave samples during acute or convalescent COVID-19. In each case, the material was cDNA or gDNA derived from T cells, B-cell-depleted T cells, or PBMCs.

Per the authors' pipeline: Amplification from reference gene primers served as the basis for estimated nucleated cell counts. Profiling relied on immunoSEQ multiplex PCR, and the TCRdb table lists in-frame clones only, not all of them. Clonal size and the V and J genes are those of that table, whereas D and trimming came from the DNA. The sample comprises roughly 110,000 clones, 84% of which are singletons, and 11% to 15% rests with the top ten. CDR1 and CDR2 (germline): SGHRS, YFSETQ. V lost 0 bases and J 2 bases, leaving 14 bases between the germline ends. This CDR3 spans 16 amino acids. Sequencing used peripheral blood. The genes are TRBV5-1 and TRBJ1-1; D not certain. This receptor was obtained from a woman between 55 and 75 years old with acute or convalescent COVID-19. The CDR3 sequence: CASSLVSGQTNTEAFF. The DNA of the CDR3 is TGCGCCAGCAGCTTGGTGAGTGGGCAGACCAACACTGAAGCTTTCTTT.